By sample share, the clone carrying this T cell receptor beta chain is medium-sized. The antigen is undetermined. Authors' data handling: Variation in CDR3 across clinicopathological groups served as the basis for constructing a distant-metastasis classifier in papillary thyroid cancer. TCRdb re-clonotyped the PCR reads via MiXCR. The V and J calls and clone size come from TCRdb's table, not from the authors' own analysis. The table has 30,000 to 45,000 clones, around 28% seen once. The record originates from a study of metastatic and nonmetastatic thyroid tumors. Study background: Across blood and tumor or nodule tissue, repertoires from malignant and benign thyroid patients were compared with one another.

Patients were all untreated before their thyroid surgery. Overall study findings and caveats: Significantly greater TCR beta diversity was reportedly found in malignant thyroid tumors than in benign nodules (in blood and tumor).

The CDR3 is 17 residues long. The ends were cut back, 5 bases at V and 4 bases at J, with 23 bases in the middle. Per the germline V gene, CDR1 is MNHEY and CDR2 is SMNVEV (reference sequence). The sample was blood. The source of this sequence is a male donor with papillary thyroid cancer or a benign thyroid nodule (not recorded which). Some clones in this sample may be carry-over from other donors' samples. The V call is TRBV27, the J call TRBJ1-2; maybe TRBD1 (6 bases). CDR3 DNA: TGTGCCAGCAGTCCCAGGGGAACCCTAGCCCTAGGCTATGGCTACACCTTC. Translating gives CASSPRGTLALGYGYTF.